What follows is one T cell receptor (beta chain) and its context. Using immunoSEQ multiplex PCR, the repertoire was profiled, and TCRdb retains in-frame clones only, with some absent. The table has about 1.9 million clones, just under 95% seen once. The source of the sample is a study of shared clonotypes between healthy human individuals. The CDR3 is 15 amino acids. Germline V gene sequence: CDR1 MGHDK, CDR2 SYGVNS. V shed 10 bases, J shed 4 bases, and the junction held 13 bases outside the gene matches. CD8 cells classed as naive were CD45RO-negative and positively selected for CCR7, excluding terminally differentiated effector memory CD45RA+ cells.

The chain has TRBV25-1 and TRBJ1-2; 9 nucleotides match TRBD1. The source material was naive CD8+ T cells from PBMCs. This sequence originates from a man aged 18 to 29 in good health. Some clones in this sample may be carry-over from other donors' samples. The CDR3 DNA is TGTGCCACAGCGGGACAGGGAAGTCGAGGCTATGGCTACACCTTC. Translated, it gives CATAGQGSRGYGYTF.